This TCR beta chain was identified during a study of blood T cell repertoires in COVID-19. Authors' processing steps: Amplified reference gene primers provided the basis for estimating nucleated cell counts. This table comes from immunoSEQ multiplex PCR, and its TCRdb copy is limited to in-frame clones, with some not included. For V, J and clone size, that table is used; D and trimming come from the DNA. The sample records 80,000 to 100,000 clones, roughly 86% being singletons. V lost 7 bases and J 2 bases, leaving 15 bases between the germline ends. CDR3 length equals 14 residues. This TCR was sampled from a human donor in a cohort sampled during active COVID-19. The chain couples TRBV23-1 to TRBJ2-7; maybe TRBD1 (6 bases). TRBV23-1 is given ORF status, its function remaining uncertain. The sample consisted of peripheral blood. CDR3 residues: CASIIGTRPYEQYF. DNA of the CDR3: TGCGCCAGCATAATAGGGACAAGACCCTACGAGCAGTACTTC.